Listed below are T cell receptor beta chains from one sample, sequenced in a study of human T cells and chemical hapten exposure. TCRdb re-analysed the RACE reads in MiXCR, keeping a single row per CDR3 protein. The repertoire includes a few hundred thousand distinct CDR3 sequences, over 6% of them detected once, and around 5.6% sits in the top ten. The material sequenced was whole blood, taken in connection with sensitization to the hapten diphenylcyclopropenone (DPC). These receptors were collected from a woman under 30 with alopecia areata. Some clones in this sample may be carry-over from other donors' samples. CDR3s leave out the opening cysteine and the closing phenylalanine or tryptophan. D genes are given only for firm matches.

TRBJ1-2,TRBV29-1,TRBD1,SVEEGQYGYT
TRBJ2-7,TRBV20-1,TRBD2,SATLAGTSYEQY
TRBJ2-5,TRBV7-2,NA,ASSLARPQETQY
TRBJ1-1,TRBV27,NA,ASSSPGRRDAF
TRBJ1-2,TRBV6-2/TRBV6-3,NA,ASSSFDRSHDGYT
TRBJ1-1,TRBV5-1,NA,ASSSPGPSNTEAF
TRBJ1-1,TRBV5-1,NA,ASSLGFGIAEAF
TRBJ1-5,TRBV20-1,NA,SARDLQEGQPQH
TRBJ1-4,TRBV20-1,NA,SAVDRPDVWANEKLF
TRBJ2-1,TRBV7-9,TRBD2,ASSPRRGTPGSYNEQF
TRBJ1-1,TRBV27,TRBD1,ASSLRQGHTEAF
TRBJ2-7,TRBV7-2,TRBD1,ASSLVPTGPSDEQY
TRBJ2-1,TRBV27,NA,ASSFLGDLVNEQF
TRBJ2-5,TRBV5-1,NA,ASSLDQGQETQY
TRBJ1-1,TRBV6-2/TRBV6-3,NA,ASSRQNEAF
TRBJ1-1,TRBV27,NA,ASSLMVTGGAEAF
TRBJ2-3,TRBV4-2,NA,ASSQELRGGLPQY
TRBJ2-3,TRBV5-1,TRBD2,ASSLVQRGSTDTQY
TRBJ2-3,TRBV28,NA,ASSGPLEDTQY
TRBJ2-4,TRBV5-1,NA,ASSLEAGLAKNIQY
TRBJ1-6,TRBV20-1,NA,SARPAGQPLH
TRBJ1-1,TRBV6-5,NA,ASSWGADTEAF
TRBJ2-7,TRBV3-1,TRBD1,ASSRQGESEQY
TRBJ2-1,TRBV27,TRBD2,ASSLGTGGSGIRRDEQF
TRBJ1-6,TRBV10-3,NA,AIKGYNSPLH
TRBJ2-7,TRBV4-2,TRBD2,ASSQSLAGGHYEQY
TRBJ1-6,TRBV7-7,NA,ASSLSQGGSPLH
TRBJ2-4,TRBV6-2/TRBV6-3,NA,ASGNLAKNIQY
TRBJ1-2,TRBV6-2/TRBV6-3,NA,ASSNIGSPYGYT
TRBJ1-1,TRBV12-3/TRBV12-4,NA,ASSLRAGPGEASEAF
TRBJ1-5,TRBV6-5,TRBD1,ASSYLGPGGQPQH
TRBJ2-5,TRBV12-3/TRBV12-4,NA,ASSFSEVETQY
TRBJ2-1,TRBV7-8,TRBD2,ASSLSGGGSYNEQF
TRBJ1-3,TRBV12-3/TRBV12-4,NA,ASTLGPGSGNTIY
TRBJ1-3,TRBV5-6,NA,ASSRQQGRSGNTIY
TRBJ1-6,TRBV5-1,NA,ASRPRWEGSPLH
TRBJ2-1,TRBV24-1,NA,ATSDFGQGRF
TRBJ1-6,TRBV10-3,TRBD1,AISEGRQGDSPLH